This T cell receptor (beta chain) originates from a study of long-term antiretroviral therapy in people with HIV. Study in general: Samples collected earliest predate the 2015 immediate-ART recommendation by about a decade. Study-level results: HIV repertoires spanned tighter CDR3 length ranges than controls did.

V lost 5 bases and J lost 7; bases outside the gene matches: 7. This CDR3 has 15 amino acids. From germline, CDR1 is SGHNT and CDR2 YYREEE (reference sequence). Samples were assayed with immunoSEQ v3.0 at survey level. For every sample, sequencing targeted roughly 40,000-55,000 T-cell genomes. Measured with immunoSEQ multiplex PCR; TCRdb has only the in-frame clones, and not every one. The sample has approximately 21,000 clones; more than 75% are singletons. None of the participants with HIV were treated outside the United States. To note about this clone: Its matching antigen is unknown.

The gene calls are TRBV5-4 and TRBJ1-4, with 11 bases aligning to TRBD1. The receptor's source is a man aged 60-69 years with HIV. The specimen comprised unsorted PBMCs, sampled 2.3 years after starting antiretroviral therapy. The CDR3 region has the DNA TGTGCCAGCAGAATTGGGGGACAGGGGGGTGAAAAACTGTTTTTT. This encodes CASRIGGQGGEKLFF.